The clone carrying this TCR beta chain was observed a handful of times. This record comes from a study of early T cells in non-severe SARS-CoV-2 infection. V was pared by 0 bases and J by 0 bases, with 19 bases between. The CDR3 is 18 amino acids. Germline V CDR1 and CDR2: SGHRS, YFSETQ. MiXCR, run by TCRdb on the 5' RACE reads, gives a single entry per CDR3 protein. The sample has around 83,000 distinct CDR3 sequences; over 9.5% are singletons. The chain carries TRBV5-1 and TRBJ2-7; either TRBD1 or TRBD2 may supply D (6 bases each). This sequence was found in an adult who was a healthcare worker with PCR-confirmed SARS-CoV-2 infection or an uninfected control (not recorded which). This material consisted of whole blood, taken at baseline. The CDR3: CASSLDLSARGLSYEQYF. Here the CDR3 DNA reads TGCGCCAGCAGCTTGGACCTTTCTGCCAGGGGACTCTCCTACGAGCAGTACTTC.